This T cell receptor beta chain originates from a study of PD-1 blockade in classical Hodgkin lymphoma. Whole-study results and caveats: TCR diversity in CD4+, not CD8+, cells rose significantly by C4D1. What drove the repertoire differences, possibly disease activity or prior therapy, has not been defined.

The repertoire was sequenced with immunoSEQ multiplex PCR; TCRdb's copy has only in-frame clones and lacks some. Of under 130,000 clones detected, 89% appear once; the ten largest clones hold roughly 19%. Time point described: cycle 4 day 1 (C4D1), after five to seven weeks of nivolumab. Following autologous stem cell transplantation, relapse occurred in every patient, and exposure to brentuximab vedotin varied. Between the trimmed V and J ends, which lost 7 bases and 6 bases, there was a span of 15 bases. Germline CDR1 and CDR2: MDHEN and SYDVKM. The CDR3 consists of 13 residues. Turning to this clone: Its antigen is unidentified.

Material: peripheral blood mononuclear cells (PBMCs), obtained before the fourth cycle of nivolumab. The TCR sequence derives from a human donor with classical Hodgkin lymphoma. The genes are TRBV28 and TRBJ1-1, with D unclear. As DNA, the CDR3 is TGTGCCAGCAACCACGACCCAGGTGCTGAAGCTTTCTTT. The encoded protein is CASNHDPGAEAFF.